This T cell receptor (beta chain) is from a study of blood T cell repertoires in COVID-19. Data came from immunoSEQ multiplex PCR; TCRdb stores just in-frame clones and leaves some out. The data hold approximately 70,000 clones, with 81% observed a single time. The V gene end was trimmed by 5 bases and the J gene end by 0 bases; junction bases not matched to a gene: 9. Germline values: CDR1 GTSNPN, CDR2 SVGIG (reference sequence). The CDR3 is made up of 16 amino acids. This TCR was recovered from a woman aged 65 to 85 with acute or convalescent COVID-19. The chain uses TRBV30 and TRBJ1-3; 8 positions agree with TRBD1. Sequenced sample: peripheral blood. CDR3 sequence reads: CAWGMGTGYSGNTIYF. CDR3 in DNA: TGTGCCTGGGGCATGGGGACAGGCTACTCTGGAAACACCATATATTTT.